The 9 T cell receptor beta chains reported below all come from one sample, sequenced in a study of vaccination effects on CD4 cells after COVID-19 (dated by TCRdb to 2021 to 2024). Library preparation used the immunoSEQ multiplex PCR assay. TCRdb obtained this table from immuneACCESS and retained in-frame rearrangements with V and J assigned. These tables miss some clones; where compared with another copy, unresolved V genes account for less than half of the shortfall, and the remainder is unexplained. In this sample the table shows tens of thousands of clones, approximately 70% of which occur a single time. 4.5% to 7% of the sample rests with the top ten. After more than nine days of culture, CD4+ T cells were isolated with the EasySep CD4+ T cell isolation kit. Their cognate antigens are unknown. The sequences come from CD4+ T cells from PBMCs cultured without peptide, collected before COVID-19 vaccination. The receptors were gathered from a human donor who received a COVID-19 vaccine.

This chain joins TRBV4-1 and TRBJ1-5; D remains ambiguous. Per the germline V gene, CDR1 is MGHRA and CDR2 is YSYEKL. V lost 3 bases and J lost 5, with 11 bases in between. CDR3 size: 14 residues. The CDR3 sequence is CASSQSESDQPQHF. The CDR3 bases are TGCGCCAGCAGCCAGTCCGAATCAGATCAGCCCCAGCATTTT.

The chain combines TRBV2 with TRBJ2-2; D gene ambiguous. Germline CDR1 is SNHLY and CDR2 is FYNNEI. This CDR3 has 15 amino acids. V was trimmed by 2 bases and J by 6 bases, leaving 13 bases between them. The CDR3 region is CASSETLSDAGELFF. The CDR3 DNA sequence: TGTGCCAGCAGTGAAACATTAAGCGACGCCGGGGAGCTGTTTTTT.

The gene calls are TRBV7-9 and TRBJ2-3, with 8 bases fitting TRBD2. This CDR3 has 12 residues. After removal of 11 bases from V and 1 base from J, the junction contained 2 bases not matched to a gene. Germline lookup yields CDR1 SEHNR and CDR2 FQNEAQ (reference sequence). The CDR3 nucleotides read TGTGCCGTTAGCGGGGGCACAGATACGCAGTATTTT. Encoded protein: CAVSGGTDTQYF.

The chain couples TRBV9 to TRBJ2-1, with D possibly matching TRBD2 (6 bases). CDR1 is SGDLS, CDR2 YYNGEE, per germline. The CDR3 contains 15 residues. Trimming took off 2 bases at V and 3 bases at J, with 12 bases between the two ends. The DNA of the CDR3 is TGTGCCAGCAGCGTGGGGTCGGGGGTCTACAATGAGCAGTTCTTC. Translation gives CASSVGSGVYNEQFF. The full variable domain, rest sourced from reference TRBV9 and TRBJ2-1, is DSGVTQTPKHLITATGQRVTLRCSPRSGDLSVYWYQQSLDQGLQFLIQYYNGEERAKGNILERFSAQQFPDLHSELNLSSLELGDSALYFCASSVGSGVYNEQFFGPGTRLTVL.

This clone was recorded only once. The J gene is TRBJ2-3, the V gene TRBV5-1; TRBD2 aligns across 12 bases. CDR1 SGHRS and CDR2 YFSETQ come from the germline V gene. The CDR3 covers 17 residues. V lost 0 bases to trimming and J lost 3 bases; unmatched junction nucleotides: 5. This chain's CDR3 is CASSLGTSGGITDTQYF. The DNA of the CDR3 is TGCGCCAGCAGCTTGGGAACTAGCGGGGGGATTACAGATACGCAGTATTTT.

The J gene is TRBJ1-5, the V gene TRBV5-4; perhaps TRBD1 as D (5 bases). CDR3 length: 14 amino acids. The V end lost 0 bases, the J end lost 3 bases, and 7 bases lay between the germline ends. The germline CDR1 and CDR2 sequences are SGHNT and YYREEE (reference sequence). CDR3 region: CASSLGGTNQPQHF. CDR3 sequence (DNA): TGTGCCAGCAGCTTGGGGGGCACCAATCAGCCCCAGCATTTT.

CDR3 region: CASSISGTSPYEQYF. In nucleotides, the CDR3 is TGTGCCAGCAGTATCTCCGGGACTAGTCCCTACGAGCAGTACTTC. This chain joins TRBV28 and TRBJ2-7, with TRBD2 identical over 8 bases. Germline values: CDR1 MDHEN, CDR2 SYDVKM. The length of the CDR3 is 15 residues. Trimming cost V 5 bases and J 2 bases; bases outside gene matches: 8.

The J gene is TRBJ1-1, the V gene TRBV28; a possible D gene is TRBD1 (5 bases). The CDR3 loop spans 10 amino acids. CDR1 is MDHEN, CDR2 SYDVKM, per germline. V lost 4 bases and J lost 10, with 7 bases in between. The CDR3 DNA is TGTGCCAGCAGTTCGGGGCGAGCTTTCTTT. Residues: CASSSGRAFF.

The chain uses TRBV28 and TRBJ1-2; D gene unclear. Germline assignment: CDR1 MDHEN and CDR2 SYDVKM. V was trimmed by 3 bases and J by 2 bases, leaving 7 bases between them. The CDR3 totals 13 residues. The CDR3 loop is CASSFGQNYGYTF. The CDR3 region has the DNA TGTGCCAGCAGTTTCGGTCAGAACTATGGCTACACCTTC.